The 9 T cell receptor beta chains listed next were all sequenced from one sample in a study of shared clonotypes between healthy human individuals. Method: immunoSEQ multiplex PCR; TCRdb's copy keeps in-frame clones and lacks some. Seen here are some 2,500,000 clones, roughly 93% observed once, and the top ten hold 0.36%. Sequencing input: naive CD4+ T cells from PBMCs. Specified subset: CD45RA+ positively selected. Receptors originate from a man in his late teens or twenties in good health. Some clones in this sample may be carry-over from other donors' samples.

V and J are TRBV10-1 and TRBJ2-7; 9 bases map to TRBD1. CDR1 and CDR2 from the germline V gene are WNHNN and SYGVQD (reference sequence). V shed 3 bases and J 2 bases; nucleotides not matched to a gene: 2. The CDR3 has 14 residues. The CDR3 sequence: CASSEGTGPYEQYF. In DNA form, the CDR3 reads TGCGCCAGCAGTGAAGGGACAGGGCCCTACGAGCAGTACTTC.

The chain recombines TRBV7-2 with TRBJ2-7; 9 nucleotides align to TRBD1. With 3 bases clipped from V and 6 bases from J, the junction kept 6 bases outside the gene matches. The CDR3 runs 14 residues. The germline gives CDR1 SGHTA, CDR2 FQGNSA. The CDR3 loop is CASSLVGTGIEQYF. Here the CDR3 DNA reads TGTGCCAGCAGCTTGGTAGGGACAGGGATCGAGCAGTACTTC.

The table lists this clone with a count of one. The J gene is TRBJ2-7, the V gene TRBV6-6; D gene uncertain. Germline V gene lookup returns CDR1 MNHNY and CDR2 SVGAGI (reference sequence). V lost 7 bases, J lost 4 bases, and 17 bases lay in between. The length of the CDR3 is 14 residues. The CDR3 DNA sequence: TGTGCCAGCAAGGCGACTCTGAATCGGTACGAGCAGTACTTC. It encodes CASKATLNRYEQYF.

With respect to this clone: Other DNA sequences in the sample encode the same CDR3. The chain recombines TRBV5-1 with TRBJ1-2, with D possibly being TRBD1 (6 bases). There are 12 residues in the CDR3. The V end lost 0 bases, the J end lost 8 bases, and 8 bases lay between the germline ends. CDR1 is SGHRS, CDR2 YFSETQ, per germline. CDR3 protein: CASSLDRVGYTF. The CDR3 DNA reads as TGCGCCAGCAGCTTGGACAGGGTGGGCTACACCTTC.

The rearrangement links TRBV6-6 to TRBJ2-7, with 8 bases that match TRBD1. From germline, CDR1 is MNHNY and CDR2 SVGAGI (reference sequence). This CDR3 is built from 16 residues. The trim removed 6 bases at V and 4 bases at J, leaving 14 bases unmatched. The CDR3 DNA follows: TGTGCCAGCAGATCGCCTTCAGGGGGCTTGACGTACGAGCAGTACTTC. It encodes CASRSPSGGLTYEQYF.

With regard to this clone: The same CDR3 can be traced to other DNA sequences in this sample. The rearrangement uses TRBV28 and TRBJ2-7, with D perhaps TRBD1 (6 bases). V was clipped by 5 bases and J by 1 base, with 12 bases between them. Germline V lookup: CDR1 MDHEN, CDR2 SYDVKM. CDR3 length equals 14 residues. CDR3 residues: CASSLTGASYEQYF. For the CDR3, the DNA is TGTGCCAGCAGTCTGACAGGCGCGTCCTACGAGCAGTACTTC.

The CDR3 nucleotides read TGTGCCAGCAGCCCGACAGGGAAGGGAAATCAGCCCCAGCATTTT. Its protein product is CASSPTGKGNQPQHF. The rearrangement joins TRBV13 to TRBJ1-5, with 7 bases aligning to TRBD1. CDR3 length: 15 amino acids. Germline CDR1 reads PRHDT; CDR2 reads FYEKMQ (reference sequence). V gave up 5 bases and J gave up 4 bases; unmatched junction bases: 8.

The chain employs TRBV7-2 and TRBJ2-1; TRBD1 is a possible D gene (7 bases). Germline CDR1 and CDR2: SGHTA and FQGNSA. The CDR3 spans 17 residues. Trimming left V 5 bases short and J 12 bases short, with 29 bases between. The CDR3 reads CASSRDIPRDSPGGQFF. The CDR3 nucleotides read TGTGCCAGCAGCCGCGACATCCCCCGGGACAGCCCCGGGGGGCAGTTCTTC.

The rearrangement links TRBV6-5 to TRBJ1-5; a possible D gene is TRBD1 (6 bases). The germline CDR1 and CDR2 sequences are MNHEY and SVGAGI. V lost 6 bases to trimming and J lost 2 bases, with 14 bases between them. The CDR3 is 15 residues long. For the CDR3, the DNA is TGTGCCAGCAGGGAGCTCCGACAGGGCAATCAGCCCCAGCATTTT. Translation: CASRELRQGNQPQHF.